A selection of T cell receptor beta chains follows, all from one sample in a study of cytotoxic CD8 clonotypes in ibrutinib-treated CLL. Libraries were prepared by immunoSEQ multiplex PCR; TCRdb keeps only in-frame clonotypes and omits some of them. The sample contains 100,000 to 150,000 clones, 70% to 90% of which appear only once. Sequenced here: PBMCs, sampled after 24 months of ibrutinib treatment. These receptors were taken from a human donor with chronic lymphocytic leukemia. CDR3s include the opening cysteine and the closing phenylalanine or tryptophan. D genes are given only for firm matches. Where a row states a size, it is once, few, many or the class of an expanded clone; other rows omit it.

CDR3 DNA | CDR3 protein | D gene | V gene | clone size | J gene
TGTGCCAGCAGAACCCGACTAGCTTTAGAAGATGAGCAGTTCTTC | CASRTRLALEDEQFF | TRBD2 | TRBV7-2 | . | TRBJ2-1
TGTGCCAGCAGTTCATTAACAGATGGGAACTATGGCTACACCTTC | CASSSLTDGNYGYTF | . | TRBV6-1 | once | TRBJ1-2
TGTGCCAGCAGCTTAGAGGAGGGAGCCTACGAGCAGTACTTC | CASSLEEGAYEQYF | . | TRBV11-3 | . | TRBJ2-7
TGTGCCAGCAGCGTACAGGGGGGGCTTGGCTACACCTTC | CASSVQGGLGYTF | TRBD1 | TRBV11-2 | . | TRBJ1-2
TGTGCCAGTAAGGCCCCTTCCAGCTCCTACAATGAGCAGTTCTTC | CASKAPSSSYNEQFF | . | TRBV28 | once | TRBJ2-1
TGTGCCAGCAGCGGCTACTTGGCGGGGGCGCGGGAGTTCTTC | CASSGYLAGAREFF | . | TRBV5-6 | . | TRBJ2-1
TGTGCCAGCAGGGAGAGGGAGCGGACTGAAGCTTTCTTT | CASRERERTEAFF | . | TRBV2 | . | TRBJ1-1
TGCAGCGTTGGACAGGGGGCTGGAACTGAAGCTTTCTTT | CSVGQGAGTEAFF | TRBD1 | TRBV29-1 | . | TRBJ1-1
TGTGCCAGCAGTTTATCCCCCAAGGGAACAGATACGCAGTATTTT | CASSLSPKGTDTQYF | . | TRBV27 | once | TRBJ2-3
TGTGCCAGCAGTTACTCTTGGGGTCGCACAGATACGCAGTATTTT | CASSYSWGRTDTQYF | . | TRBV6-5 | . | TRBJ2-3
TGTGCCAGCTCACCGGTTGCCCCGGGGAGTGGTGGCAATCAGCCCCAGCATTTT | CASSPVAPGSGGNQPQHF | . | TRBV18 | . | TRBJ1-5
TGTGCCAGCAGCTTGAACAGGGGCACTGAAGCTTTCTTT | CASSLNRGTEAFF | TRBD1 | TRBV7-2 | . | TRBJ1-1
TGTGCCAGTAGCCCGTTTTGGGGGTTTAGCAATCAGCCCCAGCATTTT | CASSPFWGFSNQPQHF | . | TRBV19 | . | TRBJ1-5
TGCGCCAGCAGCTTAGCAGGTTCTTTGAACACTGAAGCTTTCTTT | CASSLAGSLNTEAFF | . | TRBV5-1 | . | TRBJ1-1
TGTGCCAGCCGGGGAGACAGGGACTACGAGCAGTACTTC | CASRGDRDYEQYF | TRBD1 | TRBV6-5 | once | TRBJ2-7
TGTGCCAGCGGATCCCGACAGGGGGCGTCAACTAATGAAAAACTGTTTTTT | CASGSRQGASTNEKLFF | TRBD1 | TRBV2 | . | TRBJ1-4